The 13 T cell receptor beta chains below come from one sample, sequenced in a study of T cell responses to AZD1222 COVID-19 vaccine (dated by TCRdb to the early 2020s). Receptor libraries were prepared by the immunoSEQ multiplex PCR assay. TCRdb provides this immuneACCESS table in a form limited to in-frame rearrangements. Some clones are lacking; in checked studies, under half of them reflect an unresolved V gene, and why the rest are absent is not known. The sample table lists 75,000 to 100,000 clones, roughly 88% of them with a count of one. 26% of the sample lies in the top ten. The time point label here, explained by the study, means: baseline before first vaccination. The sequencing used peripheral blood, collected on day 0 of AZD1222 vaccination. These receptors all come from an adult in good health.

This clone came up a few times. This chain joins TRBV28 and TRBJ2-3, with 10 nucleotides matching TRBD2. This CDR3 has 17 residues. Germline CDR1 is MDHEN and CDR2 is SYDVKM. J lost 2 bases, V lost 6 bases, and 11 bases had no gene match. CDR3 residues: CASRVPRLAGHTDTQYF. Written as DNA, the CDR3 is TGTGCCAGCAGGGTCCCAAGACTAGCGGGCCACACAGATACGCAGTATTTT. The complete variable domain, with remaining parts taken from reference TRBV28 and TRBJ2-3, reads DVKVTQSSRYLVKRTGEKVFLECVQDMDHENMFWYRQDPGLGLRLIYFSYDVKMKEKGDIPEGYSVSREKKERFSLILESASTNQTSMYLCASRVPRLAGHTDTQYFGPGTRLTVL.

The chain couples TRBV19 to TRBJ2-5; no clear D. V lost 0 bases, J lost 2 bases, and 22 bases lay in between. From germline, CDR1 is LNHDA and CDR2 SQIVND (reference sequence). CDR3 length: 19 amino acids. Here the CDR3 DNA reads TGTGCCAGTAGTATAGATTTAGGCTCAGTAGGCGGTTATCAAGAGACCCAGTACTTC. This encodes CASSIDLGSVGGYQETQYF.

The chain carries TRBV12-2 and TRBJ2-1; TRBD2 is the table's D call and was not checked against the DNA. TRBV12-2 counts as a pseudogene. CDR3 length: 19 residues. CDR3 in amino acids: CASRLGFASSGRSGNEQFF. In DNA, the CDR3 is TGTGCAAGTCGCTTAGGTTTCGCGTCTAGCGGGAGGTCCGGGAATGAGCAGTTCTTC.

V gene TRBV6-5 combines with J gene TRBJ2-3; weak D call: TRBD1 (5 bases). The V gene's germline CDR1 is MNHEY and CDR2 SVGAGI. V was cut by 7 bases and J by 4 bases, with 18 bases left in between. The CDR3 contains 15 residues. The CDR3 DNA is TGTGCCAGCATGGCGTTACTGCAGGGCTCAGATACGCAGTATTTT. This gives the protein CASMALLQGSDTQYF.

Here the CDR3 DNA reads TGTGCCAGCTTGAGGGGCACGAACACTGAAGCTTTCTTT. It codes for CASLRGTNTEAFF. V is TRBV28 and J is TRBJ1-1, with D tentatively TRBD1 (5 bases). Germline V gene sequence: CDR1 MDHEN, CDR2 SYDVKM. The CDR3 runs 13 residues. Trimming took off 8 bases at V and 1 base at J, with 11 bases between the two ends.

The V call is TRBV18, the J call TRBJ1-1, with 7 bases fitting TRBD1. The CDR3 loop spans 16 amino acids. Trimming cost V 5 bases and J 0 bases; bases outside gene matches: 9. Germline V gene lookup returns CDR1 KGHSH and CDR2 LQKENI. CDR3 residues: CASSSATGRMNTEAFF. CDR3 DNA sequence: TGTGCCAGCTCATCGGCGACAGGGAGGATGAACACTGAAGCTTTCTTT.

This chain joins TRBV7-9 and TRBJ2-7; no definite D call. There are 14 residues in the CDR3. Germline V CDR1 and CDR2: SEHNR, FQNEAQ (reference sequence). V lost 1 base and J lost 0, with 7 bases in between. CDR3: CASSLERSSYEQYF. The DNA for the CDR3 is TGTGCCAGCAGCTTAGAAAGGAGCTCCTACGAGCAGTACTTC.

The chain joins TRBV24-1 to TRBJ2-1, with D possibly TRBD1 on 6 matching bases. The V end lost 4 bases, the J end lost 8 bases, and 17 bases lay between the germline ends. CDR1 and CDR2 from the germline V gene are KGHDR and SFDVKD. This CDR3 is 15 amino acids long. In DNA form, the CDR3 reads TGTGCCACCAGTGACAATTGGGACAAGGAACATGAGCAGTTCTTC. This gives the protein CATSDNWDKEHEQFF.

The V gene is TRBV11-2, the J gene TRBJ2-2, with D possibly being TRBD2 (5 bases). Trimming took off 1 base at V and 5 bases at J, with 8 bases between the two ends. CDR1 is SGHAT and CDR2 is FQNNGV in the germline V gene. The CDR3 loop spans 14 amino acids. CDR3 sequence reads: CASSLGLLTGELFF. The CDR3, as DNA: TGTGCCAGCAGCTTAGGACTACTGACCGGGGAGCTGTTTTTT.

The V and J genes are TRBV7-9 and TRBJ2-4; 9 nucleotides agree with TRBD1. CDR1 and CDR2 (germline): SEHNR, FQNEAQ (reference sequence). The CDR3 totals 18 residues. The junction had 9 bases not matched to a gene; V was cut back by 0 bases and J by 3 bases. The CDR3 loop reads CASSLAGQGSLDKNIQYF. CDR3 nucleotide sequence: TGTGCCAGCAGCTTAGCGGGACAGGGATCCCTGGACAAAAACATTCAGTACTTC. Together with reference TRBV7-9 and TRBJ2-4, the CDR3 gives the full variable domain: DTGVSQNPRHKITKRGQNVTFRCDPISEHNRLYWYRQTLGQGPEFLTYFQNEAQLEKSRLLSDRFSAERPKGSFSTLEIQRTEQGDSAMYLCASSLAGQGSLDKNIQYFGAGTRLSVL.

The rearrangement links TRBV27 to TRBJ2-1; 10 bases fit TRBD2. Germline CDR1 is MNHEY and CDR2 is SMNVEV (reference sequence). The junction had 4 bases not matched to a gene; V was cut back by 5 bases and J by 3 bases. This CDR3 comprises 15 residues. CDR3 region: CASSTPSGSYNEQFF. Written as DNA, the CDR3 is TGTGCCAGCAGTACCCCTAGCGGGAGCTACAATGAGCAGTTCTTC.

This clone was counted between two and nine times. The chain combines TRBV7-8 with TRBJ1-2, with D maybe TRBD1 (6 bases). This CDR3 contains 16 residues. Trimming cost V 5 bases and J 8 bases, with 24 bases left between them. Germline V gene sequence: CDR1 SGHVS, CDR2 FQNEAQ. The DNA for the CDR3 is TGTGCCAGCAGCCCCCGTACAGGGCTATTTCGGCTAGGCTACACCTTC. Translation: CASSPRTGLFRLGYTF.

The rearrangement links TRBV28 to TRBJ2-7, with 11 positions matching TRBD2. CDR1 is MDHEN and CDR2 is SYDVKM in the germline V gene. The V gene end was trimmed by 7 bases and the J gene end by 2 bases; junction bases not matched to a gene: 7. This CDR3 has 15 residues. CDR3 in amino acids: CASTLGLAATYEQYF. In DNA, the CDR3 is TGTGCCAGCACCTTGGGACTAGCGGCCACCTACGAGCAGTACTTC.